This T cell receptor beta chain originates from a study of T cell clonotyping in hematopoietic cell transplantation. Study results and caveats: At the given depth, recipient repertoires were over 95% de novo clonotypes.

This clone turned up a few times. Antigen unknown. Clones were sequenced by immunoSEQ multiplex PCR, and TCRdb holds only the in-frame ones, with some missing. The sample lists some 30,000 clones, 95% seen once, with approximately 1.3% in the top ten. Trimming at V came to 4 bases and at J to 9 bases, leaving 10 bases not matched to a gene. The germline V gene has CDR1 SGHVS and CDR2 FQNEAQ. The CDR3 sequence is 16 residues long. V usage is TRBV7-8 and J usage is TRBJ1-6, with 9 positions matching TRBD1. Sequenced sample: peripheral blood mononuclear cells. The sequence was obtained from a man between 50 and 59 years old in good health. Some clones in this sample may be carry-over from other donors' samples. Here the CDR3 reads CASSYRDRELGSPLHF. In DNA form, the CDR3 reads TGTGCCAGCAGCTACCGGGACAGGGAGTTAGGTTCACCCCTCCACTTT. The variable domain in full, with the rest retrieved from reference TRBV7-8 and TRBJ1-6, is GAGVSQSPRYKVAKRGQDVALRCDPISGHVSLFWYQQALGQGPEFLTYFQNEAQLDKSGLPSDRFFAERPEGSVSTLKIQRTQQEDSAVYLCASSYRDRELGSPLHFGNGTRLTVT.